Detailed here is one T cell receptor (beta chain). The data were produced by immunoSEQ multiplex PCR, yet TCRdb's version contains in-frame clones alone and is incomplete. The table shows approximately 70,000 clones, with 65% to 90% occurring only once. This sample was included in a study of OX40 agonist ivuxolimab in advanced cancers. V shed 5 bases and J shed 2 bases, with 9 bases lying between them. Per germline, CDR1 LNHDA and CDR2 SQIVND (reference sequence). The CDR3 length is 13 residues. Here the sequenced sample was CD4+ or CD8+ T cells sorted from blood, taken in a trial of the OX40 agonist ivuxolimab. The chain joins TRBV19 to TRBJ1-2; D is possibly TRBD1 (5 bases). This clonotype was obtained from an adult with an advanced solid tumor such as melanoma, head and neck, liver or kidney cancer. Here the CDR3 reads CASSEGRNYGYTF. DNA for the CDR3: TGTGCCAGTAGTGAGGGGCGGAACTATGGCTACACCTTC.